This T cell receptor (beta chain) appears in the sequencing data of a study of read filtering for tumor transcriptome and immune sequencing. This clonotype occurred many times. The target antigen is unknown. Study-level points and caveats: Correlation between methods rose after single-read clonotypes were removed. The sorted CD138-negative fraction was a mixed bone marrow immune population, not purified T cells.

Per germline, CDR1 MNHEY and CDR2 SVGAGI. This CDR3 has 15 amino acids. V lost 2 bases, J lost 4 bases, and 14 bases lay in between. From 300 to 400 ng of RNA, a library with molecular barcoded alpha/delta and beta/gamma adaptors was made. TCRdb passed the reads through MiXCR, listing each CDR3 protein once. The sample shows 90,000 to 95,000 distinct CDR3 sequences, about 22% of them seen only once. The sequenced sample consisted of a population of CD138-negative cells sorted from bone marrow. This sequence joins TRBV6-5 and TRBJ1-1; possible D gene TRBD1, 5 bases. The TCR sequence derives from a donor aged 40 or older with multiple myeloma. CDR3 DNA: TGTGCCAGCAGTTACAGGTCAGGGTGGAGCACTGAAGCTTTCTTT. As protein: CASSYRSGWSTEAFF.